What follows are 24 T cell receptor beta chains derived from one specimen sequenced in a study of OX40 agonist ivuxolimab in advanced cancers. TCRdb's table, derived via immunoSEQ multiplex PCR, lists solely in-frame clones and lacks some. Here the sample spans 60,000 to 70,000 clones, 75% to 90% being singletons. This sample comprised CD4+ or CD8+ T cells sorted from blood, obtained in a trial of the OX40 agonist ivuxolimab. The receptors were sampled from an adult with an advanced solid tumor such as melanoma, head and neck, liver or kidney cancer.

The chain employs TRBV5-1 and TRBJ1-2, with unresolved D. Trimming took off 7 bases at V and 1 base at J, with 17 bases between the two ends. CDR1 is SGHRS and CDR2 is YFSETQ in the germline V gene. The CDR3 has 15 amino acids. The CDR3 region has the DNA TGCGCCAGCGCCCCCGGAGGTATAGGTAACTATGGCTACACCTTC. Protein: CASAPGGIGNYGYTF. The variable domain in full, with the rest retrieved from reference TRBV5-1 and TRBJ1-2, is KAGVTQTPRYLIKTRGQQVTLSCSPISGHRSVSWYQQTPGQGLQFLFEYFSETQRNKGNFPGRFSGRQFSNSRSEMNVSTLELGDSALYLCASAPGGIGNYGYTFGSGTRLTVV.

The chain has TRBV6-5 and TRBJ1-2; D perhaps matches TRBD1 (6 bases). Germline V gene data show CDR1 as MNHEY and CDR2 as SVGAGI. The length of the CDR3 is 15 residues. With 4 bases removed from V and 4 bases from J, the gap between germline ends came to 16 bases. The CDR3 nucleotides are TGTGCCAGCAGTTTGGGCCTAGGACAGTTCTATGGCTACACCTTC. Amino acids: CASSLGLGQFYGYTF.

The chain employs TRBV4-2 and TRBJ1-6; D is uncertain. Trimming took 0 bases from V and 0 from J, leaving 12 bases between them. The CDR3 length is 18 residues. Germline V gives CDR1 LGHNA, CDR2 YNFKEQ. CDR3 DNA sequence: TGTGCCAGCAGCCAAGATGGTCCGGAAAGCTCCTATAATTCACCCCTCCACTTT. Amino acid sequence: CASSQDGPESSYNSPLHF.

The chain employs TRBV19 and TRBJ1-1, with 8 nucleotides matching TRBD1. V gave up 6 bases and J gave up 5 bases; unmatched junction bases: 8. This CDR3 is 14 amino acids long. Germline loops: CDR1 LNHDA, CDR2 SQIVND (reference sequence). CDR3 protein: CASRRQGRDTEAFF. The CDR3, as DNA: TGTGCCAGTAGGCGACAGGGGAGGGATACTGAAGCTTTCTTT.

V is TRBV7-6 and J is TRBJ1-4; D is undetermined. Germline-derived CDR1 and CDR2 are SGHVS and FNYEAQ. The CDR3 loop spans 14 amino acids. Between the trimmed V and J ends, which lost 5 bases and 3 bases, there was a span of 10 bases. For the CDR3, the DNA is TGTGCCAGCAGCCGGGGAGTTTCTAATGAAAAACTGTTTTTT. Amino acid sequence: CASSRGVSNEKLFF.

For the CDR3, the DNA is TGTGCCAGCCAACGGGGGGCCGGGGCTGAAGCTTTCTTT. Translated: CASQRGAGAEAFF. The gene calls are TRBV27 and TRBJ1-1, with D tentatively TRBD1 (6 bases). Trimming pared 8 bases from V and 6 bases from J, leaving 16 bases between. Germline V gene sequence: CDR1 MNHEY, CDR2 SMNVEV (reference sequence). This CDR3 region has 13 residues.

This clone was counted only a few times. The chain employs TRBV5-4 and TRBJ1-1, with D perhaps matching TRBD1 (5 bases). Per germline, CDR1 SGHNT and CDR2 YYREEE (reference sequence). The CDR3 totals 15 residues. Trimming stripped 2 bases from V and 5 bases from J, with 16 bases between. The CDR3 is CASSFDYREGTEAFF. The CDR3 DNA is TGTGCCAGCAGCTTCGATTACCGAGAGGGGACTGAAGCTTTCTTT.

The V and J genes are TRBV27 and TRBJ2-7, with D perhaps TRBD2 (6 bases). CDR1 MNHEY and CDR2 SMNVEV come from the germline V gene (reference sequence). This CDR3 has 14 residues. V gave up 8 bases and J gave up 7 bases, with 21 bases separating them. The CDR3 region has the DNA TGTGCCAGCCATCACCGGGACTCAACGGGAGAGCAGTACTTC. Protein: CASHHRDSTGEQYF.

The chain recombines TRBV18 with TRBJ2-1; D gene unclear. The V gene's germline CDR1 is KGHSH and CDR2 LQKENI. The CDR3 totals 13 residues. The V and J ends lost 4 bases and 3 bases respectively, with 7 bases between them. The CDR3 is CASSLQIYNEQFF. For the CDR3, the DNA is TGTGCCAGCTCACTACAGATCTACAATGAGCAGTTCTTC. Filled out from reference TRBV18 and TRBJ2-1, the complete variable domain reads NAGVMQNPRHLVRRRGQEARLRCSPMKGHSHVYWYRQLPEEGLKFMVYLQKENIIDESGMPKERFSAEFPKEGPSILRIQQVVRGDSAAYFCASSLQIYNEQFFGPGTRLTVL.

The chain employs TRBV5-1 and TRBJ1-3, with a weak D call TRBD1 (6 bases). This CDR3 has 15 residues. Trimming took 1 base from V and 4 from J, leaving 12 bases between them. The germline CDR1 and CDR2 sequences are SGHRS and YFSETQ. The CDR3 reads CASSLTTGSGNTIYF. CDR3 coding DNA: TGCGCCAGCAGCTTGACGACAGGATCGGGAAACACCATATATTTT.

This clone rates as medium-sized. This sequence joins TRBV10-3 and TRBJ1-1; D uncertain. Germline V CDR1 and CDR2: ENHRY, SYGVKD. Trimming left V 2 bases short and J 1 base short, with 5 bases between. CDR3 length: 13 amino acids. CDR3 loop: CAISEMENTEAFF. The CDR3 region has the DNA TGTGCCATCAGTGAGATGGAGAACACTGAAGCTTTCTTT.

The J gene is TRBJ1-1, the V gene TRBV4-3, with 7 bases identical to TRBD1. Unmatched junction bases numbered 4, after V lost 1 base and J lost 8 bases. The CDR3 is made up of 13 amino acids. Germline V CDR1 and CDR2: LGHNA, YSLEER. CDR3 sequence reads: CASSQVRQGEAFF. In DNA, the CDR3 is TGCGCCAGCAGCCAAGTACGACAGGGAGAAGCTTTCTTT.

DNA of the CDR3: TGTGCCAGCAGCAAATTACAGGGGGGCACTGAAGCTTTCTTT. Translated: CASSKLQGGTEAFF. V gene TRBV7-6 combines with J gene TRBJ1-1, with 8 bases identical to TRBD1. Germline V lookup: CDR1 SGHVS, CDR2 FNYEAQ. V dropped 5 bases and J dropped 4; count of bases not matched to a gene: 6. The CDR3 sequence is 14 residues long.

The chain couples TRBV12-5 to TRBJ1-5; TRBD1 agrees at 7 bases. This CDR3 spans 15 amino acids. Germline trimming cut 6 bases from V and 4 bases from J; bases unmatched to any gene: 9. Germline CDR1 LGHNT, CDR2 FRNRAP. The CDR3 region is CASGAGTEENQPQHF. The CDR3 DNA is TGTGCTAGTGGAGCCGGGACAGAGGAAAATCAGCCCCAGCATTTT.

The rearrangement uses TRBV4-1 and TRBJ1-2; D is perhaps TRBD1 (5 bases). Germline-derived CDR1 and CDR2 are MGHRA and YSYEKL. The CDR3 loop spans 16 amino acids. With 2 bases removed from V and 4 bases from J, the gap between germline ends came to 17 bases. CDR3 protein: CASSQRTIEVGYGYTF. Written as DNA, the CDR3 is TGCGCCAGCAGCCAACGGACAATCGAAGTGGGCTATGGCTACACCTTC.

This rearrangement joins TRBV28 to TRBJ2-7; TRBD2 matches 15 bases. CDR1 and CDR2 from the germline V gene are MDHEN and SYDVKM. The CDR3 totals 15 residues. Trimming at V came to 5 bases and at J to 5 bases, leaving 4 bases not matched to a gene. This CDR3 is CASSPRTSGGDEQYF. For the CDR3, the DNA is TGTGCCAGCAGTCCCAGGACTAGCGGGGGGGACGAGCAGTACTTC.

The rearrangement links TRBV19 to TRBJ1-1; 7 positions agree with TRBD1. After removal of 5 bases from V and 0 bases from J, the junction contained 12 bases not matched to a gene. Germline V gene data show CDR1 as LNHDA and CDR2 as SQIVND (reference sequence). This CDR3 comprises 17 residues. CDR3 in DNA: TGTGCCAGTAGTGCCTCGACAGGGTTTAGAATGAACACTGAAGCTTTCTTT. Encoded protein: CASSASTGFRMNTEAFF. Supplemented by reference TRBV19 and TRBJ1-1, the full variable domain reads DGGITQSPKYLFRKEGQNVTLSCEQNLNHDAMYWYRQDPGQGLRLIYYSQIVNDFQKGDIAEGYSVSREKKESFPLTVTSAQKNPTAFYLCASSASTGFRMNTEAFFGQGTRLTVV.

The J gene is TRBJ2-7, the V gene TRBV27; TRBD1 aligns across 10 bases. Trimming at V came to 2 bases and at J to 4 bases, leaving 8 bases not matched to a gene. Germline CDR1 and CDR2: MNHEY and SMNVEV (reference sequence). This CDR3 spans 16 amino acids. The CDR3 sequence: CASSLRGQGSTYEQYF. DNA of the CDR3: TGTGCCAGCAGTTTACGGGGACAGGGGAGCACGTACGAGCAGTACTTC.

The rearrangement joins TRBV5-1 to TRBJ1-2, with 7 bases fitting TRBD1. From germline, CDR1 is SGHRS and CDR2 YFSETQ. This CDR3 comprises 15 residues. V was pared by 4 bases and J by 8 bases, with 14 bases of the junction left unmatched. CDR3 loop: CASSPGQTASIGYTF. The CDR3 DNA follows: TGCGCCAGCAGCCCGGGACAGACAGCCTCTATAGGCTACACCTTC.

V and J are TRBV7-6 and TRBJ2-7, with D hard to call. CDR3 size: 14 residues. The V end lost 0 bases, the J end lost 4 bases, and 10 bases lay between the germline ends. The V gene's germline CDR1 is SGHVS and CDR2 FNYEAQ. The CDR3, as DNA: TGTGCCAGCAGCTTAGCGTCAGTTTCTTACGAGCAGTACTTC. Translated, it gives CASSLASVSYEQYF.

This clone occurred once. The CDR3 nucleotides read TGTGCCAGCAGCCCTCGAGTCCTCTCTGGGGCCAACGTCCTGACTTTC. Protein sequence: CASSPRVLSGANVLTF. The rearrangement uses TRBV7-9 and TRBJ2-6; no clear D. CDR1 and CDR2 (germline): SEHNR, FQNEAQ (reference sequence). The CDR3 is made up of 16 amino acids. Deletions cut 5 bases from V and 0 bases from J, with 11 bases between.

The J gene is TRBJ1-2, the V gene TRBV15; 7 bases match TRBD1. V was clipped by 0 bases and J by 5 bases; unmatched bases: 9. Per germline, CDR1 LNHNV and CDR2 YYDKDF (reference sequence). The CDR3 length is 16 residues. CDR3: CATSRDSLDRRYGYTF. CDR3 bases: TGTGCCACCAGCAGAGATTCCCTGGACAGGCGTTATGGCTACACCTTC.

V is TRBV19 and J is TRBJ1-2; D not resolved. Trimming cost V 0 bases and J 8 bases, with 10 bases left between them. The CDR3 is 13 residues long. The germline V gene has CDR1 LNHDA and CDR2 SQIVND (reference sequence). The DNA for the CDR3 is TGTGCCAGTAGTATAGACCTCCAGGACGGCTACACCTTC. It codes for CASSIDLQDGYTF.

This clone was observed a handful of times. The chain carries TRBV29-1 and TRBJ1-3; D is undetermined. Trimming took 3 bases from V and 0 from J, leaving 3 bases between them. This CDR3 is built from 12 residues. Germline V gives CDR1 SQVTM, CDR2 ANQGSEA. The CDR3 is CSVDTSGNTIYF. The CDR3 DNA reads TGCAGCGTTGACACCTCTGGAAACACCATATATTTT.